Below, 12 T cell receptor beta chains from the same sample are listed, as sequenced in a study of blood T cells in healthy people across ages. Primed by a sample-barcoded 5' primer and a J-beta primer mix, a second PCR proceeded for 7 to 11 cycles. TCRdb passed the 5' RACE reads through MiXCR, listing each CDR3 protein once. The data show 1.5 million to 2 million distinct CDR3 sequences, with almost 35% seen just once and about 10% held by the top ten. The material sequenced was blood. Receptor source: a woman aged 30 to 39 in good health.

The V gene is TRBV18, the J gene TRBJ2-5, with 10 bases aligning to TRBD2. J gave up 6 bases and V 3 bases, and 7 bases lay outside the gene matches. Germline V gene sequence: CDR1 KGHSH, CDR2 LQKENI. The CDR3 contains 15 residues. The CDR3 bases are TGTGCCAGCTCACCCCCTAGCGGGGGTAGGAAGACCCAGTACTTC. Amino acid sequence: CASSPPSGGRKTQYF.

This clonotype has just a few counts. The V call is TRBV7-8, the J call TRBJ2-5, with 7 positions matching TRBD2. The V gene end was trimmed by 5 bases and the J gene end by 2 bases; junction bases not matched to a gene: 8. Germline V gene data show CDR1 as SGHVS and CDR2 as FQNEAQ. This CDR3 comprises 15 residues. CDR3 protein: CASSPPMRGQETQYF. CDR3 coding DNA: TGTGCCAGCAGCCCACCCATGCGGGGGCAAGAGACCCAGTACTTC.

The chain carries TRBV24-1 and TRBJ2-1; D is undetermined. The CDR3 is 14 amino acids. Germline V gives CDR1 KGHDR, CDR2 SFDVKD. Trimming took off 4 bases at V and 9 bases at J, with 15 bases between the two ends. CDR3 loop: CATSELKDRGEQFF. The CDR3, as DNA: TGTGCCACCAGTGAGTTGAAAGATAGAGGTGAGCAGTTCTTC.

The CDR3 sequence: CASSLERADGQFF. In DNA, the CDR3 is TGTGCCAGCAGCTTAGAGCGGGCAGACGGGCAGTTCTTC. The chain couples TRBV7-9 to TRBJ2-1; D possibly corresponds to TRBD2 (6 bases). The V end was cut by 1 base, the J end by 12 bases, with 13 bases between. The CDR3 contains 13 residues. The germline V gene has CDR1 SEHNR and CDR2 FQNEAQ (reference sequence).

In its sample, this clonotype was seen many times. The rearrangement uses TRBV12-3 or TRBV12-4 and TRBJ2-1; TRBD2 matches at 11 bases. This CDR3 region has 16 residues. V shed 5 bases and J 4 bases; nucleotides not matched to a gene: 7. The CDR3, as DNA: TGTGCCAGCAGTCCCAGAGGGACTAGCGGATACAATGAGCAGTTCTTC. Encoded protein: CASSPRGTSGYNEQFF.

This clonotype has only a few counts. This chain joins TRBV6-1 and TRBJ1-1, with TRBD1 as a possible D gene (5 bases). Per the germline V gene, CDR1 is MNHNS and CDR2 is SASEGT. The CDR3 sequence is 14 residues long. Trimming cost V 3 bases and J 8 bases, with 16 bases left between them. CDR3 region: CASSEEQDWTEAFF. Here the CDR3 DNA reads TGTGCCAGCAGTGAGGAACAAGACTGGACAGAAGCTTTCTTT.

The gene calls are TRBV3-1 and TRBJ2-1; 10 bases line up with TRBD2. Germline CDR1 reads LGHDT; CDR2 reads YNNKEL (reference sequence). The CDR3 has 18 amino acids. Germline trimming cut 0 bases from V and 0 bases from J; bases unmatched to any gene: 5. In DNA form, the CDR3 reads TGTGCCAGCAGCCAAGATCCTAGCGGGGGATACTCCTACAATGAGCAGTTCTTC. It yields the protein CASSQDPSGGYSYNEQFF.

V usage is TRBV11-3 and J usage is TRBJ2-1; 7 bases line up with TRBD2. Germline V gene data show CDR1 as SGHNT and CDR2 as YENEEA. J gave up 5 bases and V 0 bases, and 4 bases lay outside the gene matches. CDR3 length equals 15 residues. The DNA of the CDR3 is TGTGCCAGCAGCTTAGAGGGTACTAGCGACAATGAGCAGTTCTTC. This translates into CASSLEGTSDNEQFF.

DNA of the CDR3: TGTGCCAGCAGTGTTCACTCCTACGAGCAGTACTTC. Translating it yields CASSVHSYEQYF. V is TRBV6-1 and J is TRBJ2-7; no clear D gene. Trimming removed 4 bases from V and 0 bases from J, with 4 bases in between. CDR1 is MNHNS and CDR2 is SASEGT in the germline V gene. This CDR3 has 12 residues.

The CDR3 coding sequence is TGCGCCAGCAGCTTGAGTCGGTCCACAAGTTCCACAGATACGCAGTATTTT. This codes for CASSLSRSTSSTDTQYF. The chain joins TRBV5-1 to TRBJ2-3; no clear D gene. This CDR3 is built from 17 residues. Per germline, CDR1 SGHRS and CDR2 YFSETQ. V lost 1 base, J lost 2 bases, and 17 bases lay in between.

J is TRBJ1-2 and V is TRBV2, with D possibly TRBD1 on 6 matching bases. The CDR3 totals 13 residues. From germline, CDR1 is SNHLY and CDR2 FYNNEI. Trimming removed 6 bases at V and 8 bases at J, with 16 bases between. The CDR3 region is CASREAGGDGYTF. CDR3 bases: TGTGCCAGCAGGGAGGCGGGGGGCGACGGCTACACCTTC.

J is TRBJ2-3 and V is TRBV20-1; D is undetermined. The CDR3 consists of 12 residues. Germline-derived CDR1 and CDR2 are DFQATT and SNEGSKA (reference sequence). Trimming pared 6 bases from V and 4 bases from J, leaving 11 bases between. The CDR3 DNA reads TGCAGTGCACGACCCCCCGCAGATACGCAGTATTTT. This sequence encodes CSARPPADTQYF.